The 23 T cell receptor beta chains in this list originate from one sample, sequenced in a study of vaccination effects on CD4 cells after COVID-19. Following 10 days of culture, CD4+ T cells were isolated. Subjects were given two BNT162b2 or mRNA-1273 vaccine doses. The repertoire was sequenced with immunoSEQ multiplex PCR; TCRdb's copy has only in-frame clones and lacks some. The data show tens of thousands of clones, around 80% seen once. Their antigen targets remain unknown. Sequenced here: CD4+ T cells from PBMCs cultured without peptide, sampled after COVID-19 vaccination. These receptors were taken from a human donor who received a COVID-19 vaccine.

Regarding this clone: In the same sample, other DNA sequences code for this CDR3. This chain's CDR3 is CASSVRENTEAFF. The CDR3 nucleotides are TGTGCCAGCAGCGTTAGGGAGAACACTGAAGCTTTCTTT. The chain carries TRBV9 and TRBJ1-1; no clear D gene. The CDR3 contains 13 residues. V lost 2 bases and J 1 base, leaving 6 bases between the germline ends. In germline, CDR1 is SGDLS, CDR2 YYNGEE.

The chain joins TRBV6-5 to TRBJ2-5; no definite D call. V shed 2 bases and J shed 12 bases, with 10 bases lying between them. Per the germline V gene, CDR1 is MNHEY and CDR2 is SVGAGI. The CDR3 consists of 11 residues. This CDR3 reads CASSYPGHEYF. CDR3 sequence (DNA): TGTGCCAGCAGTTACCCCGGTCACGAGTACTTC.

This clone appeared a single time. The chain is built from TRBV19 and TRBJ2-3, with no clear D. The V gene lost 5 bases and the J gene lost 4 bases, with 16 bases spanning the gap. This CDR3 region has 15 residues. Germline CDR1 is LNHDA and CDR2 is SQIVND (reference sequence). CDR3 coding DNA: TGTGCCAGTAGTTCGGGCCACGTCCCACCAGATACGCAGTATTTT. It is translated as CASSSGHVPPDTQYF.

The chain has TRBV6-5 and TRBJ1-2, with TRBD1 matching 7 bases. This CDR3 is built from 15 residues. CDR1 is MNHEY, CDR2 SVGAGI, per germline. The J segment lost 9 bases and the V segment lost 10 bases, leaving 20 bases of the junction unmatched. CDR3 bases: TGTGCCACCATTCCGCTCCCGACAGGGATTGTAAGCTACACCTTC. It specifies CATIPLPTGIVSYTF.

The gene calls are TRBV24-1 and TRBJ2-1; 7 positions match TRBD1. CDR3 length equals 16 residues. V shed 2 bases and J 2 bases; nucleotides not matched to a gene: 5. Germline V CDR1 and CDR2: KGHDR, SFDVKD. CDR3: CATSDSDRDTYNEQFF. The CDR3 DNA follows: TGTGCCACCAGTGATTCCGACAGGGATACCTACAATGAGCAGTTCTTC.

The chain carries TRBV9 and TRBJ1-2; D is perhaps TRBD1 (5 bases). The V gene lost 3 bases and the J gene lost 7 bases, with 10 bases spanning the gap. The CDR3 totals 12 residues. Germline V lookup: CDR1 SGDLS, CDR2 YYNGEE. CDR3 sequence (DNA): TGTGCCAGCAGCGGGGGGGTCTGTGGCTACACCTTC. Protein: CASSGGVCGYTF.

This chain uses TRBV5-1 with TRBJ2-1; D is unclear. From germline, CDR1 is SGHRS and CDR2 YFSETQ. Between the trimmed V and J ends, which lost 3 bases and 5 bases, there was a span of 12 bases. The CDR3 is made up of 14 amino acids. Written as DNA, the CDR3 is TGCGCCAGCAGCTCGGTGACCAGCAACAATGAGCAGTTCTTC. It codes for CASSSVTSNNEQFF.

V is TRBV19 and J is TRBJ2-3; perhaps D is TRBD1 or TRBD2 (5 bases each). CDR1 and CDR2 (germline): LNHDA, SQIVND (reference sequence). V was trimmed by 7 bases and J by 6 bases, leaving 11 bases between them. This CDR3 has 12 residues. DNA for the CDR3: TGTGCCAGTACCACCGGGGCTGATACGCAGTATTTT. Protein sequence: CASTTGADTQYF. Using reference TRBV19 and TRBJ2-3 for the parts outside the CDR3, the full variable domain is DGGITQSPKYLFRKEGQNVTLSCEQNLNHDAMYWYRQDPGQGLRLIYYSQIVNDFQKGDIAEGYSVSREKKESFPLTVTSAQKNPTAFYLCASTTGADTQYFGPGTRLTVL.

This clone was detected only once. This sequence joins TRBV6-1 and TRBJ2-3, with a weak D call TRBD2 (7 bases). V gave up 4 bases and J gave up 0 bases, with 20 bases separating them. This CDR3 has 18 residues. Germline V gene sequence: CDR1 MNHNS, CDR2 SASEGT. The CDR3 sequence: CASSVGGGGQLSTDTQYF. In DNA, the CDR3 is TGTGCCAGCAGTGTGGGTGGCGGGGGCCAACTTAGCACAGATACGCAGTATTTT.

The chain is built from TRBV6-4 and TRBJ1-1; 8 bases are shared with TRBD1. The germline V gene encodes CDR1 MRHNA and CDR2 SNTAGT. The V gene end was trimmed by 0 bases and the J gene end by 3 bases; junction bases not matched to a gene: 3. This CDR3 contains 15 residues. DNA of the CDR3: TGTGCCAGCAGTGACTCCGGGACAGGAGACACTGAAGCTTTCTTT. It codes for CASSDSGTGDTEAFF.

The chain employs TRBV7-2 and TRBJ2-2; possibly TRBD2 for D (6 bases). Trimming stripped 2 bases from V and 1 base from J, with 8 bases between. The CDR3 has 15 residues. The V gene's germline CDR1 is SGHTA and CDR2 FQGNSA. The CDR3 sequence: CASSLYGRNTGELFF. In DNA form, the CDR3 reads TGTGCCAGCAGCTTATACGGGAGGAACACCGGGGAGCTGTTTTTT.

The V call is TRBV4-1, the J call TRBJ1-2; tentative D call: TRBD1 (6 bases). The CDR3 is 14 amino acids. Trimming stripped 1 base from V and 7 bases from J, with 13 bases between. CDR1 and CDR2 from the germline V gene are MGHRA and YSYEKL. Here the CDR3 DNA reads TGCGCCAGCAGCCAAGGAAAAGGGGGAAGTGGCTACACCTTC. Protein: CASSQGKGGSGYTF.

The chain joins TRBV9 to TRBJ1-1; D may be TRBD1 (6 bases). The CDR3 length is 13 residues. CDR1 and CDR2 from the germline V gene are SGDLS and YYNGEE. V gave up 4 bases and J gave up 1 base, with 8 bases separating them. The CDR3 region has the DNA TGTGCCAGCAGCATACAGGGGAACACTGAAGCTTTCTTT. It is translated as CASSIQGNTEAFF.

J is TRBJ1-6 and V is TRBV15, with no clear D. Germline V gives CDR1 LNHNV, CDR2 YYDKDF (reference sequence). This CDR3 comprises 14 residues. V was trimmed by 0 bases and J by 10 bases, leaving 10 bases between them. CDR3: CATSRDRSGSPLHF. As DNA, the CDR3 is TGTGCCACCAGCAGAGATAGGAGCGGGTCACCCCTCCACTTT.

The chain is built from TRBV9 and TRBJ1-6, with D unresolved. The germline CDR1 and CDR2 sequences are SGDLS and YYNGEE. The ends were cut back, 5 bases at V and 5 bases at J, with 17 bases in the middle. The CDR3 is 16 residues long. The chain's CDR3 is CASSVKGGGDNSPLHF. The CDR3 bases are TGTGCCAGCAGTGTGAAGGGAGGAGGAGATAATTCACCCCTCCACTTT.

The chain carries TRBV5-1 and TRBJ2-2; D is possibly TRBD1 or TRBD2 (5 bases each). Per germline, CDR1 SGHRS and CDR2 YFSETQ. The CDR3 has 15 amino acids. V shed 5 bases and J shed 1 base, with 12 bases lying between them. The CDR3, as DNA: TGCGCCAGCAGATGGGGGTTGGGGAACACCGGGGAGCTGTTTTTT. This encodes CASRWGLGNTGELFF.

The chain recombines TRBV5-1 with TRBJ2-6; no reliable D call. The V end lost 0 bases, the J end lost 0 bases, and 10 bases lay between the germline ends. The CDR3 sequence is 17 residues long. Germline V gene data show CDR1 as SGHRS and CDR2 as YFSETQ. The chain's CDR3 is CASSLAAGPSGANVLTF. The CDR3 DNA reads as TGCGCCAGCAGCTTGGCCGCAGGACCCTCTGGGGCCAACGTCCTGACTTTC. Using reference TRBV5-1 and TRBJ2-6 for the parts outside the CDR3, the full variable domain is KAGVTQTPRYLIKTRGQQVTLSCSPISGHRSVSWYQQTPGQGLQFLFEYFSETQRNKGNFPGRFSGRQFSNSRSEMNVSTLELGDSALYLCASSLAAGPSGANVLTFGAGSRLTVL.

The chain links TRBV2 to TRBJ1-2; D is possibly TRBD1 (5 bases). CDR1 and CDR2 from the germline V gene are SNHLY and FYNNEI. The CDR3 spans 13 residues. V shed 4 bases and J shed 8 bases, with 14 bases lying between them. CDR3 DNA: TGTGCCAGCAGTGCCCCGGGACGGAGAGGCTACACCTTC. This sequence encodes CASSAPGRRGYTF.

This clone was seen more than once but under ten times. The gene calls are TRBV10-1 and TRBJ2-7; tentative D call: TRBD1 (6 bases). This CDR3 comprises 13 residues. V shed 5 bases and J shed 9 bases, with 17 bases lying between them. CDR1 is WNHNN, CDR2 SYGVQD, per germline (reference sequence). CDR3 residues: CASSHPGTRRQYV. DNA for the CDR3: TGCGCCAGCAGTCACCCGGGGACAAGGAGGCAGTACGTC.

The rearrangement uses TRBV5-5 and TRBJ2-5, with 8 bases matching TRBD2. The V segment lost 5 bases and the J segment 2 bases; nucleotides outside the gene matches: 5. The germline CDR1 and CDR2 sequences are SGHKS and YYEKEE (reference sequence). CDR3 length equals 14 residues. CDR3 nucleotides: TGTGCCAGCAGGGATCTAGCGGGTCAAGAGACCCAGTACTTC. Amino acid sequence: CASRDLAGQETQYF.

V gene TRBV15 combines with J gene TRBJ2-7, with TRBD1 identical over 8 bases. The CDR3 consists of 17 residues. Germline V gives CDR1 LNHNV, CDR2 YYDKDF (reference sequence). V was pared by 2 bases and J by 5 bases, with 14 bases of the junction left unmatched. This CDR3 is CATSRPKKTGAFNEQYV. Written as DNA, the CDR3 is TGTGCCACCAGCAGACCTAAGAAGACAGGGGCCTTTAACGAGCAGTACGTC.

This chain uses TRBV19 with TRBJ1-1; no clear D gene. The length of the CDR3 is 14 residues. Germline V CDR1 and CDR2: LNHDA, SQIVND (reference sequence). V was clipped by 6 bases and J by 3 bases, with 14 bases between them. DNA of the CDR3: TGTGCCAGTAGCATCTCTGTTTCGCACACTGAAGCTTTCTTT. It encodes CASSISVSHTEAFF. The whole variable domain, remainder taken from reference TRBV19 and TRBJ1-1, is DGGITQSPKYLFRKEGQNVTLSCEQNLNHDAMYWYRQDPGQGLRLIYYSQIVNDFQKGDIAEGYSVSREKKESFPLTVTSAQKNPTAFYLCASSISVSHTEAFFGQGTRLTVV.

This clone has a handful of counts. The CDR3 DNA is TGTGCCAGCAGCTTAGAGGGGACCCCCTGTGAAGCTTTCTTT. It specifies CASSLEGTPCEAFF. V gene TRBV7-2 combines with J gene TRBJ1-1; maybe TRBD1 (5 bases). Germline-derived CDR1 and CDR2 are SGHTA and FQGNSA. There are 14 residues in the CDR3. V shed 1 base and J shed 7 bases, with 13 bases lying between them.